The 28 T cell receptor beta chains listed next were all sequenced from one sample in a study of blood T cell repertoires in COVID-19. Profiled with immunoSEQ multiplex PCR; TCRdb holds only in-frame clones, not every one. The profile shows about 150,000 clones, 80% of them singletons. The sequenced sample consisted of peripheral blood. These receptors were taken from a man in his sixties with acute or convalescent COVID-19.

The chain recombines TRBV5-1 with TRBJ2-3; 7 bases match TRBD1. J gave up 2 bases and V 0 bases, and 3 bases lay outside the gene matches. CDR3 length: 15 amino acids. Germline V gene sequence: CDR1 SGHRS, CDR2 YFSETQ. CDR3 nucleotide sequence: TGCGCCAGCAGCTTGGGGACAGGCTTCACAGATACGCAGTATTTT. Its translation is CASSLGTGFTDTQYF.

The V call is TRBV4-2, the J call TRBJ2-5; 7 positions agree with TRBD1. V shed 2 bases and J 3 bases; nucleotides not matched to a gene: 3. Germline V CDR1 and CDR2: LGHNA, YNFKEQ. The CDR3 is 14 residues long. CDR3 residues: CASSQPGQEETQYF. CDR3 DNA: TGTGCCAGCAGCCAACCAGGACAGGAAGAGACCCAGTACTTC.

V and J are TRBV27 and TRBJ1-5; a possible D gene is TRBD1 (6 bases). The germline V gene encodes CDR1 MNHEY and CDR2 SMNVEV (reference sequence). Trimming removed 6 bases at V and 4 bases at J, with 16 bases between. This CDR3 is built from 15 residues. CDR3 loop: CASRKSGTPNQPQHF. The CDR3 region has the DNA TGTGCCAGCAGAAAGAGTGGGACACCTAATCAGCCCCAGCATTTT.

The V and J genes are TRBV29-1 and TRBJ1-2; D is undetermined. CDR3 length: 13 amino acids. Germline loops: CDR1 SQVTM, CDR2 ANQGSEA. The V and J ends lost 4 bases and 3 bases respectively, with 12 bases between them. CDR3 bases: TGCAGCGTTGCGGCAGGTCTCCACTATGGCTACACCTTC. Its translation: CSVAAGLHYGYTF.

The rearrangement joins TRBV28 to TRBJ2-3; tentative D call: TRBD2 (6 bases). Germline loops: CDR1 MDHEN, CDR2 SYDVKM. This CDR3 spans 12 amino acids. V lost 6 bases, J lost 4 bases, and 8 bases lay in between. The CDR3 region has the DNA TGTGCCAGCAGGGGACTCGCAGATACGCAGTATTTT. This sequence encodes CASRGLADTQYF.

V is TRBV28 and J is TRBJ2-2, with a weak D call TRBD1 (6 bases). Germline CDR1 MDHEN, CDR2 SYDVKM. This CDR3 is built from 15 residues. Trimming pared 3 bases from V and 5 bases from J, leaving 13 bases between. The chain's CDR3 is CASSLEQGRTGELFF. The DNA for the CDR3 is TGTGCCAGCAGTTTGGAGCAGGGGCGGACCGGGGAGCTGTTTTTT.

The chain uses TRBV4-2 and TRBJ1-5; TRBD1 matches 8 bases. CDR1 is LGHNA and CDR2 is YNFKEQ in the germline V gene. The length of the CDR3 is 14 residues. V was pared by 3 bases and J by 3 bases, with 1 base of the junction left unmatched. The CDR3 bases are TGTGCCAGCAGCCAGGACAGGGTCAATCAGCCCCAGCATTTT. Amino acid sequence: CASSQDRVNQPQHF.

The chain uses TRBV3-1 (or the pseudogene TRBV3-2) and TRBJ2-3; TRBD2 is a possible D gene (6 bases). The V end lost 0 bases, the J end lost 2 bases, and 18 bases lay between the germline ends. CDR1 and CDR2 from the germline V gene are LGHDT and YNNKEL (reference sequence). This CDR3 has 18 amino acids. The CDR3: CASSQDLPSVISTDTQYF. CDR3 DNA: TGTGCCAGCAGCCAAGATCTCCCTAGCGTTATTTCCACAGATACGCAGTATTTT.

This clone was seen a few times. The chain couples TRBV7-2 to TRBJ2-7; 8 nucleotides align to TRBD1. Unmatched junction bases numbered 10, after V lost 4 bases and J lost 8 bases. This CDR3 comprises 14 residues. Looked up from germline, CDR1 is SGHTA and CDR2 is FQGNSA. The CDR3 protein is CASSSDRVANKQYF. CDR3 sequence (DNA): TGTGCCAGCAGCTCGGACAGGGTAGCTAACAAGCAGTACTTC.

The chain couples TRBV7-2 to TRBJ1-5; TRBD1 matches at 7 bases. V trimming: 1 base; J trimming: 8 bases; junction bases outside the gene matches: 11. The CDR3 is 16 residues long. The germline CDR1 and CDR2 sequences are SGHTA and FQGNSA. As DNA, the CDR3 is TGTGCCAGCAGCTTAGAGGTTGCCAGGGGGATGGAGCCCCAGCATTTT. Its protein is CASSLEVARGMEPQHF.

The chain carries TRBV7-2 and TRBJ1-3; the match to TRBD1 covers 8 bases. The germline CDR1 and CDR2 sequences are SGHTA and FQGNSA. The CDR3 spans 15 residues. The J segment lost 3 bases and the V segment lost 0 bases, leaving 1 base of the junction unmatched. CDR3 sequence: CASSLAGQGGNTIYF. CDR3 coding DNA: TGTGCCAGCAGCTTAGCCGGACAGGGTGGAAACACCATATATTTT.

This clone was counted only a few times. The chain is built from TRBV4-2 and TRBJ1-3; 8 bases match TRBD1. The CDR3 is 16 amino acids. Germline V gene lookup returns CDR1 LGHNA and CDR2 YNFKEQ. Unmatched junction bases numbered 8, after V lost 3 bases and J lost 4 bases. The CDR3: CASSQGVGQGGNTIYF. Written as DNA, the CDR3 is TGTGCCAGCAGCCAGGGGGTTGGACAGGGCGGAAACACCATATATTTT.

This clone occurred once. The rearrangement joins TRBV3-1 (or the pseudogene TRBV3-2) to TRBJ1-2; a possible D gene is TRBD1 (5 bases). Germline CDR1 LGHDT, CDR2 YNNKEL (reference sequence). The CDR3 sequence is 14 residues long. Trimming removed 2 bases from V and 6 bases from J, with 13 bases in between. CDR3 residues: CASSQMGQGNGYTF. CDR3 coding DNA: TGTGCCAGCAGCCAAATGGGCCAGGGAAATGGCTACACCTTC.

The V and J genes are TRBV21-1 and TRBJ2-7; TRBD1 reflects the table's D call only, with no check against the DNA. TRBV21-1 is shown as a pseudogene. This CDR3 has 16 residues. CDR3 sequence: CASSTHMDRGSYEQYF. The CDR3 nucleotides are TGTGCCAGCAGCACCCACATGGACAGGGGATCCTACGAGCAGTACTTC.

The chain is built from TRBV12-5 and TRBJ2-2; TRBD1 is a possible D gene (6 bases). With 2 bases removed from V and 5 bases from J, the gap between germline ends came to 18 bases. CDR1 and CDR2 (germline): LGHNT, FRNRAP. CDR3 size: 17 residues. The CDR3 protein is CASGLLGLGAGTGELFF. The CDR3 DNA sequence: TGTGCTAGTGGTTTGCTTGGGCTGGGGGCAGGGACCGGGGAGCTGTTTTTT.

The V and J genes are TRBV6-5 and TRBJ2-3; no reliable D call. V was pared by 6 bases and J by 2 bases, with 12 bases between. Germline V gives CDR1 MNHEY, CDR2 SVGAGI. The CDR3 is made up of 14 amino acids. The CDR3 sequence: CASRSDRNTDTQYF. As DNA, the CDR3 is TGTGCCAGCAGGTCAGATCGCAACACAGATACGCAGTATTTT.

This chain joins TRBV29-1 and TRBJ1-1; 12 positions agree with TRBD1. V dropped 5 bases and J dropped 9; count of bases not matched to a gene: 13. The CDR3 consists of 15 residues. Germline V gene data show CDR1 as SQVTM and CDR2 as ANQGSEA. In DNA, the CDR3 is TGCAGCGTTCGCTCCGGGACAGGGGGCGGAGAAAAAGCTTTCTTT. It codes for CSVRSGTGGGEKAFF.

This chain links TRBV9 with TRBJ2-7; TRBD1 matches 11 bases. Germline loops: CDR1 SGDLS, CDR2 YYNGEE. V shed 0 bases and J 10 bases; nucleotides not matched to a gene: 6. The CDR3 is 14 residues long. The CDR3 loop is CASSVDQDRGHQYF. Written as DNA, the CDR3 is TGTGCCAGCAGCGTAGACCAGGACAGGGGGCACCAGTACTTC.

This clone was observed a handful of times. The chain links TRBV10-3 to TRBJ1-3; 10 bases align to TRBD1. The CDR3 is 17 residues long. With 4 bases clipped from V and 3 bases from J, the junction kept 9 bases outside the gene matches. Per germline, CDR1 ENHRY and CDR2 SYGVKD. In DNA, the CDR3 is TGTGCCATCAGTGTTGGATCCGACAGGGGGCATGGAAACACCATATATTTT. Translating it yields CAISVGSDRGHGNTIYF.

The rearrangement joins TRBV19 to TRBJ2-1; 10 bases agree with TRBD2. The germline V gene has CDR1 LNHDA and CDR2 SQIVND (reference sequence). The CDR3 has 16 amino acids. With V trimmed by 10 bases and J by 2 bases, 11 bases remained unmatched. CDR3 nucleotides: TGTGCCACCCGGACTAGCGGAGTAGGGCCCTACAATGAGCAGTTCTTC. The encoded protein is CATRTSGVGPYNEQFF.

V is TRBV19 and J is TRBJ1-1, with 9 bases that match TRBD1. With V trimmed by 5 bases and J by 1 base, 8 bases remained unmatched. The CDR3 has 16 residues. CDR1 is LNHDA, CDR2 SQIVND, per germline (reference sequence). CDR3 residues: CASSDRDRAGNTEAFF. The CDR3 DNA reads TGTGCCAGTAGTGACCGGGACAGGGCAGGGAACACTGAAGCTTTCTTT.

Comments on this clone: The junction does not match germline at one end; this may be a read error. This chain connects TRBV20-1 to TRBJ1-1, with TRBD1 matching over 7 bases. Germline CDR1 DFQATT, CDR2 SNEGSKA (reference sequence). The CDR3 runs to 11 residues. CDR3 residues: CSAHGQALGGF. CDR3 bases: TGCAGTGCCCATGGACAGGCCTTAGGAGGCTTT.

The genes are TRBV2 and TRBJ1-1; possibly TRBD1 for D (5 bases). Germline-derived CDR1 and CDR2 are SNHLY and FYNNEI. Trimming left V 3 bases short and J 2 bases short, with 10 bases between. The CDR3 runs 14 residues. The CDR3 bases are TGTGCCAGCAGTGAGGGGGACTCAAACACTGAAGCTTTCTTT. Its translation: CASSEGDSNTEAFF.

The chain employs TRBV5-1 and TRBJ2-3, with D possibly being TRBD1 (8 bases). Trimming shortened V by 0 bases and J by 5 bases, and 13 bases separated the two germline ends. This CDR3 contains 15 residues. Germline CDR1 is SGHRS and CDR2 is YFSETQ. This CDR3 reads CASSLAQGGLDTQYF. The CDR3 nucleotides are TGCGCCAGCAGCTTGGCACAGGGGGGGTTAGATACGCAGTATTTT.

The chain links TRBV7-8 to TRBJ1-1, with 7 bases identical to TRBD1. There are 15 residues in the CDR3. V was pared by 6 bases and J by 1 base, with 8 bases of the junction left unmatched. Germline V gene lookup returns CDR1 SGHVS and CDR2 FQNEAQ. Here the CDR3 DNA reads TGTGCCAGCAGTCGGAGACAGGGCCCGAACACTGAAGCTTTCTTT. Its translation: CASSRRQGPNTEAFF.

This chain connects TRBV29-1 to TRBJ2-7; 9 nucleotides align to TRBD2. The CDR3 runs to 14 residues. In germline, CDR1 is SQVTM, CDR2 ANQGSEA. Trimming took 5 bases from V and 4 from J; bases not matched to a gene: 9. CDR3 nucleotide sequence: TGCAGCGTTCTGACTAGCGGACTCGTATACGAGCAGTACTTC. Translating gives CSVLTSGLVYEQYF.

The V gene is TRBV7-3, the J gene TRBJ1-6; D gene uncertain. CDR1 and CDR2 from the germline V gene are SGHTA and FQGTGA. This CDR3 has 15 residues. Trimming shortened V by 2 bases and J by 13 bases, and 18 bases separated the two germline ends. In nucleotides, the CDR3 is TGTGCCAGCAGCTTATATGGCGGATCCCAAAGCCCCCTCCACTTT. Residues: CASSLYGGSQSPLHF. The whole variable domain, remainder taken from reference TRBV7-3 and TRBJ1-6, is GAGVSQTPSNKVTEKGKYVELRCDPISGHTALYWYRQSLGQGPEFLIYFQGTGAADDSGLPNDRFFAVRPEGSVSTLKIQRTERGDSAVYLCASSLYGGSQSPLHFGNGTRLTVT.

The chain employs TRBV10-3 and TRBJ1-5; the D gene is possibly TRBD1 (6 bases). The CDR3 loop spans 13 amino acids. Germline loops: CDR1 ENHRY, CDR2 SYGVKD. Trimming shortened V by 6 bases and J by 3 bases, and 9 bases separated the two germline ends. The CDR3 sequence: CAISGQFNQPQHF. Written as DNA, the CDR3 is TGTGCCATCAGCGGACAGTTCAATCAGCCCCAGCATTTT.